This T cell receptor (beta chain) was recorded in a study of Graves' ophthalmopathy and Graves' hyperthyroidism (dated by TCRdb to between 2018 and 2020). The study in broad terms: Stable hyperthyroidism was defined as no progression to ophthalmopathy within 18 months of follow-up. The independent validation cohort included 18 to 20 hyperthyroidism patients plus 17 patients who later progressed from hyperthyroidism to ophthalmopathy. Following sampling, methimazole starting at 30 mg daily was administered to hyperthyroidism patients, and high-dose intravenous methylprednisolone was administered to ophthalmopathy patients. In more than five hyperthyroidism patients, T-cell repertoires of thyroid tissue and blood were compared. TCR beta repertoire signatures were used to distinguish Graves' ophthalmopathy from Graves' hyperthyroidism and to predict progression to ophthalmopathy. In total, approximately 140 blood samples were TCR-sequenced: 40 to 45 ophthalmopathy, some 75 hyperthyroidism and roughly 17 hyperthyroidism-to-ophthalmopathy patients. To explore V-J signatures that separate ophthalmopathy from hyperthyroidism, a discovery set of about a hundred patients was enrolled, consisting of 40 to 45 with ophthalmopathy and around 57 with stable hyperthyroidism. On the study overall, not on this receptor specifically: Sample size was not statistically predetermined, and group allocation was not concealed from the investigators. In validation, the model predicted ophthalmopathy progression with 70.59% sensitivity and around 72% specificity; fewer than 15 predicted patients were CT-confirmed with GO in a median of approximately six months. Among expanded thyroid clonotypes with frequency above 0.001, most also showed up in blood, which suggests that blood repertoires may reflect the thyroid immune response. The 13-signature model separated ophthalmopathy from stable hyperthyroidism with 85% to 90% sensitivity and about 84% specificity in cross-validation, and 80%/75% in the test set.

From V the trimming removes 4 bases and from J it removes 5 bases, while the gene matches leave 9 bases of the junction unaccounted for. The CDR1 and CDR2 encoded by the germline V gene are SGHRS and YFSETQ. From cysteine to phenylalanine, the CDR3 is 15 amino acids long. Only the CDR3 DNA stays, 45 bases, in frame from base 1. For repertoire sequencing, TCR beta CDR3 regions were amplified from RNA transcripts. The first round of RT-PCR was done with HTBI primers and the Qiagen OneStep RT-PCR kit, and was followed by a second round of multiplex PCR, then size selection and purification. Sequencing of the libraries was carried out on an Illumina HiSeq2000 in paired-end mode with 100 bp reads. The authors' analysis ran thus. SOAPnuke was used for read processing, and reads with adapters, uncalled bases, a mean Phred below 15, or no exact constant-primer or identifier match were discarded. COPE v1.2.5 was used to merge the high-quality paired reads. Clonotypes were defined as unique nucleotide sequences and were aligned to IMGT TRB V, D and J references using MiTCR v1.1. The analysis was limited to V-J combinations with a frequency above 0.0001, which together covered approximately 99% of the repertoires. For each V-J combination, a TCR clonal expansion and chaos score was defined as F50 clonal expansion divided by the chaos observed in the TCRdist matrix. Welch's t-statistics and random forest were used to reduce features to about a dozen V-J combinations, which were fed into a naive Bayes classifier. The Morisita-Horn index was used to measure how similar the thyroid and blood repertoires were. The public sequencing data were trimmed at Q25 with fastp and processed into clonotypes with MiXCR by TCRdb, which kept only in-frame beta chains. Each entry merges the rows of one CDR3 protein and shows their most common DNA and genes. These V and J calls rely on TCRdb rather than the paper's analysis. Counted in this sample were over a million distinct CDR3 sequences; about 36% of them appeared once. Of the sample, over 8.5% is held by the ten largest clones.

Hyperthyroidism patients were newly diagnosed, were aged 18 to 65 years, and had a disease duration under 2 months. Anyone with other autoimmune diseases, uncontrolled infections, pregnancy or lactation was excluded from the study. Diagnosis relied on clinical symptoms, serum thyroxine, TRAb, thyroid ultrasound and orbital computed tomography. Total RNA was extracted using Trizol reagent, and RNA quality was checked on an Agilent 2100 Bioanalyzer. This clonotype was detected a few times. The specificity of this receptor is unknown. The sample holds no much larger clone one base away, and base qualities are not on file.

The sequence came from an adult man with Graves' hyperthyroidism. In this chain, TRBV5-1 is recombined with TRBJ2-7; a stretch of 10 junction bases matches TRBD1. The sample was peripheral blood or thyroid tissue (not recorded which). CDR3 region: CASSAADRGHDEQYF. The nucleotide sequence is TGCGCCAGCAGCGCCGCTGACAGGGGGCACGACGAGCAGTACTTC.